This TCR beta chain is from a study of response to subunit inactivated influenza vaccine. TCRdb re-called the RT-PCR reads through MiXCR, storing one row per CDR3 protein. The data hold 200,000 to 300,000 distinct CDR3 sequences, with 12% observed a single time. This clonotype originated in a man aged 50-59 years who received an inactivated influenza vaccine. This material consisted of non-naive T cells sorted from PBMCs, taken 14 to 15 days before vaccination.

The CDR3 is CASSSRHGQETQYF. The CDR3, as DNA: TGTGCCAGCAGTTCAAGACACGGACAAGAGACCCAGTACTTC. V usage is TRBV11-2 and J usage is TRBJ2-5, with D uncertain. V lost 6 bases, J lost 2 bases, and 13 bases lay in between. Germline V gene sequence: CDR1 SGHAT, CDR2 FQNNGV. The CDR3 extends over 14 amino acids.